The rows below give T cell receptor beta chains drawn from one sample of a study of tumor-infiltrating lymphocytes in primary liver carcinoma. TCRdb used MiXCR to reprocess the multiplex PCR reads, holding one entry per CDR3 protein. Seen here are roughly 53,000 distinct CDR3 sequences, around 79% observed once, and the top ten hold approximately 25%. Input material: liver tumor tissue from sampling region 2. The receptors originated from a man in his forties with primary liver carcinoma and hepatitis B virus infection. CDR3s include the opening cysteine and the closing phenylalanine or tryptophan. The order of the fields is clone size, J gene, V gene, D gene, CDR3 DNA, CDR3 protein. D genes are given only for firm matches. Clone size appears in some rows only: once, few, many, or a class for an expanded clone.

size: .
J: TRBJ2-2
V: TRBV11-1
D: .
DNA: TGTGCCAGCAGCTTGGTGTCCACGAACACCGGGGAGTTGCTTTTT
CDR3: CASSLVSTNTGELLF

size: .
J: TRBJ2-1
V: TRBV4-2
D: .
DNA: TGTGCCAGCAGCCAGGCGGGATCCGATGATGAGCAGTTCTTC
CDR3: CASSQAGSDDEQFF

size: .
J: TRBJ2-2
V: TRBV6-5
D: .
DNA: TGTGCCAGCAGTTACCCATTGGACGACACCGGGGAGCTGTTTTTT
CDR3: CASSYPLDDTGELFF

size: .
J: TRBJ2-3
V: TRBV14
D: .
DNA: TGTGCCAGCAGCCAAGATCTACCGGGAGACTGGGATACGCAATATTTT
CDR3: CASSQDLPGDWDTQYF

size: .
J: TRBJ1-2
V: TRBV6-5
D: .
DNA: TGTGCCAGCAGTTCCCAAGGTGGGGCAGGGGCCTCACGATGCTACACCTTT
CDR3: CASSSQGGAGASRCYTF

size: .
J: TRBJ1-3
V: TRBV7-3
D: .
DNA: TGTGCCAGCAGCTTAAACAGGGACTCTGGAAACACCATATATTTT
CDR3: CASSLNRDSGNTIYF

size: .
J: TRBJ2-7
V: TRBV5-1
D: TRBD2
DNA: TGCGCCAGCAACCTAGCGGGAGGGGGATACGAGCAGTATTTC
CDR3: CASNLAGGGYEQYF

size: many
J: TRBJ2-5
V: TRBV6-6
D: .
DNA: TGTGCCAGCAGCACAGGGATAGGAAAGACCCAGTACTTC
CDR3: CASSTGIGKTQYF

size: many
J: TRBJ2-7
V: TRBV19
D: TRBD2
DNA: TGTGCCAGTAGTTGGGGACTAGGGGACTCTAACGAGCAGTACTTC
CDR3: CASSWGLGDSNEQYF

size: .
J: TRBJ1-6
V: TRBV14
D: .
DNA: TGTGCCAGCAGCCACGCCCTTATTGGTGCACTCCTCCACTTT
CDR3: CASSHALIGALLHF